The present T cell receptor (beta chain) was sequenced within a study of shared clonotypes between healthy human individuals. Trimming pared 2 bases from V and 0 bases from J, leaving 14 bases between. CDR3 length equals 17 residues. CDR1 SGHTA and CDR2 FQGNSA come from the germline V gene. Division of CD4+ cells produced a CD45RA+ naive subset and a CD45RA-negative memory subset. On this clone: What it recognizes is unknown.

The study, taken as a whole, reports: Four donors shared about 4.5% of their naive CD4 clonotypes.

Samples underwent the assay at deep level. Profiled with immunoSEQ multiplex PCR; TCRdb holds only in-frame clones, not every one. The sample carries roughly 1.4 million clones, 97% to 99% recorded once. Sample: naive CD4+ T cells sorted from blood. Documented subset: CD45RA+ positively selected. The V call is TRBV7-2, the J call TRBJ1-3, with a possible D match to TRBD1 (5 bases). This receptor was taken from a young man in good health. For the CDR3, the DNA is TGTGCCAGCAGCTTACAGGGTCAAAGACGCTCTGGAAACACCATATATTTT. This encodes CASSLQGQRRSGNTIYF.